The 15 T cell receptor beta chains below all came from one sample that was sequenced in a study of T cells after yellow fever vaccination. One entry per CDR3 protein, called by TCRdb with MiXCR from the 5' RACE reads. This sample yields over 300,000 distinct CDR3 sequences, of which 6.5% to 8.5% are seen a single time; about 18% belongs to the top ten. Sequencing used PBMCs, obtained more than 35 days after the first yellow fever vaccination. All receptors come from a young man who received the YFV17D yellow fever vaccine.

The rearrangement uses TRBV7-9 and TRBJ2-1; no definite D call. The CDR3 is 11 amino acids. V was pared by 1 base and J by 9 bases, with 4 bases between. Per germline, CDR1 SEHNR and CDR2 FQNEAQ (reference sequence). This chain's CDR3 is CASSLEGEQFF. The CDR3 DNA sequence: TGTGCCAGCAGCTTAGAAGGTGAGCAGTTCTTC.

This clonotype showed up just a few times. The gene calls are TRBV7-3 and TRBJ2-1; TRBD1 aligns across 7 bases. Germline CDR1 is SGHTA and CDR2 is FQGTGA. The CDR3 is 15 residues long. J lost 8 bases, V lost 3 bases, and 10 bases had no gene match. The CDR3 region is CASSFSGTVVYEQFF. For the CDR3, the DNA is TGTGCCAGCAGCTTCTCGGGGACAGTCGTCTATGAGCAGTTCTTC.

The chain has TRBV12-3 or TRBV12-4 and TRBJ1-1; D may be TRBD1 (5 bases). This CDR3 is 13 amino acids long. V lost 5 bases to trimming and J lost 8 bases, with 15 bases between them. CDR3 residues: CASSGGPTAEAFF. The DNA of the CDR3 is TGTGCCAGCAGTGGGGGACCGACCGCGGAAGCTTTCTTT.

This clonotype was detected many times. The rearrangement joins TRBV7-9 to TRBJ2-5, with D unclear. Trimming pared 1 base from V and 0 bases from J, leaving 9 bases between. The CDR3 runs 15 residues. Germline CDR1 and CDR2: SEHNR and FQNEAQ (reference sequence). The CDR3 spells CASSLVGGDQETQYF. In DNA, the CDR3 is TGTGCCAGCAGCTTAGTGGGCGGAGACCAAGAGACCCAGTACTTC.

This clonotype appeared many times. This chain joins TRBV6-5 and TRBJ2-5; 7 bases are shared with TRBD2. The V segment lost 5 bases and the J segment 7 bases; nucleotides outside the gene matches: 4. Germline V gives CDR1 MNHEY, CDR2 SVGAGI. This CDR3 region has 12 residues. This chain's CDR3 is CASSPSGGTQYF. CDR3 nucleotide sequence: TGTGCCAGCAGTCCCTCGGGGGGGACCCAGTACTTC.

In this sample, this clonotype turned up a few times. The chain joins TRBV12-3 or TRBV12-4 to TRBJ2-4; 10 nucleotides agree with TRBD1. This CDR3 region has 16 residues. The V gene end was trimmed by 3 bases and the J gene end by 9 bases; junction bases not matched to a gene: 11. CDR3 DNA sequence: TGTGCCAGCAGTTTCGGTTATGGGACAGGGGCTGGCATTCAGTACTTC. It codes for CASSFGYGTGAGIQYF.

This chain links TRBV5-1 with TRBJ1-3; tentatively, D is TRBD1 (6 bases). CDR3 size: 16 residues. V was pared by 4 bases and J by 4 bases, with 18 bases between. In germline, CDR1 is SGHRS, CDR2 YFSETQ. CDR3 in amino acids: CASSPRSGGAGNTIYF. The CDR3 region has the DNA TGCGCCAGCAGCCCGCGGTCGGGGGGCGCGGGAAACACCATATATTTT.

This clonotype showed up just a few times. CDR3 amino acids: CASSSGGGHTEAFF. In DNA form, the CDR3 reads TGTGCCAGCAGCTCGGGGGGGGGTCACACTGAAGCTTTCTTT. This chain uses TRBV5-6 with TRBJ1-1; weak D call: TRBD1 (5 bases). The V end lost 3 bases, the J end lost 3 bases, and 12 bases lay between the germline ends. Germline lookup yields CDR1 SGHDT and CDR2 YYEEEE. The CDR3 totals 14 residues.

The V gene is TRBV20-1, the J gene TRBJ2-7; no clear D gene. The germline gives CDR1 DFQATT, CDR2 SNEGSKA (reference sequence). V lost 3 bases, J lost 5 bases, and 11 bases lay in between. The CDR3 extends over 12 amino acids. CDR3 in DNA: TGCAGTGCTAGCACAAAACAGAACGAGCAGTACTTC. Protein sequence: CSASTKQNEQYF.

The chain joins TRBV25-1 to TRBJ2-6, with 7 bases that match TRBD1. Germline V gene data show CDR1 as MGHDK and CDR2 as SYGVNS. This CDR3 spans 18 amino acids. The V and J ends lost 8 bases and 2 bases, in that order; junction bases with no gene match: 15. CDR3 in amino acids: CASSLGRVQGTGANVLTF. Written as DNA, the CDR3 is TGTGCCAGCTCTCTGGGTCGTGTACAGGGGACTGGGGCCAACGTCCTGACTTTC.

The table lists this clonotype with a few counts. The rearrangement uses TRBV24-1 and TRBJ1-2; TRBD1 matches 7 bases. The CDR3 is 18 residues long. The trim removed 3 bases at V and 4 bases at J, leaving 16 bases unmatched. Germline V gives CDR1 KGHDR, CDR2 SFDVKD. In DNA, the CDR3 is TGTGCCACCAGTGATCCAAAAAAACCGACAGGGACCCTCTATGGCTACACCTTC. This sequence encodes CATSDPKKPTGTLYGYTF.

This clonotype was seen only a few times. This chain uses TRBV7-9 with TRBJ1-1; 8 nucleotides agree with TRBD1. The CDR3 loop spans 14 amino acids. V dropped 4 bases and J dropped 4; count of bases not matched to a gene: 5. Germline V gives CDR1 SEHNR, CDR2 FQNEAQ (reference sequence). CDR3 nucleotides: TGTGCCAGCAGCTGGGGGACAGGCCGCACTGAAGCTTTCTTT. Amino acid sequence: CASSWGTGRTEAFF.

The CDR3 DNA reads as TGTGCCAGCAGCTTATACACAAGAAGCGTGGGGTGGAATGAGCAGTTCTTC. This encodes CASSLYTRSVGWNEQFF. This rearrangement joins TRBV11-2 to TRBJ2-1; D uncertain. Germline V gene data show CDR1 as SGHAT and CDR2 as FQNNGV. V lost 2 bases to trimming and J lost 7 bases, with 21 bases between them. The CDR3 spans 17 residues.

This chain uses TRBV7-2 with TRBJ2-2, with 12 bases matching TRBD1. Germline V CDR1 and CDR2: SGHTA, FQGNSA. Trimming cost V 1 base and J 8 bases; bases outside gene matches: 8. The CDR3 has 17 amino acids. CDR3 coding DNA: TGTGCCAGCAGCTTAGTCCGGGACAGGGGGCCGGGTGGGGAGCTGTTTTTT. It codes for CASSLVRDRGPGGELFF.

This clonotype was seen many times. The chain recombines TRBV9 with TRBJ2-3, with D possibly TRBD2 on 6 matching bases. V was trimmed by 5 bases and J by 1 base, leaving 8 bases between them. Germline loops: CDR1 SGDLS, CDR2 YYNGEE. The CDR3 covers 13 residues. The CDR3 protein is CASRGEGTDTQYF. The CDR3 bases are TGTGCCAGCAGGGGGGAGGGCACAGATACGCAGTATTTT.